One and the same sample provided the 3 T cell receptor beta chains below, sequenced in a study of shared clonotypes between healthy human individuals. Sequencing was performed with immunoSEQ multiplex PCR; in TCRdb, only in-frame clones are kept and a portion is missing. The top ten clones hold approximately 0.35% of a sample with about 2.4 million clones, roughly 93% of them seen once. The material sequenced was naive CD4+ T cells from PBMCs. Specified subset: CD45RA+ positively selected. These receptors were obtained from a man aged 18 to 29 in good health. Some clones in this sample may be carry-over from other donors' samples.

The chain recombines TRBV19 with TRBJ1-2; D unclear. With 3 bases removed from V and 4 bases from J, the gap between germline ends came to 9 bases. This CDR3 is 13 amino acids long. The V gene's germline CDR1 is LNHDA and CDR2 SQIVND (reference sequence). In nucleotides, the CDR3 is TGTGCCAGTAGTATCGGTCCGTCCTATGGCTACACCTTC. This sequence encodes CASSIGPSYGYTF. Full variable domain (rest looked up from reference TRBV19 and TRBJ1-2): DGGITQSPKYLFRKEGQNVTLSCEQNLNHDAMYWYRQDPGQGLRLIYYSQIVNDFQKGDIAEGYSVSREKKESFPLTVTSAQKNPTAFYLCASSIGPSYGYTFGSGTRLTVV.

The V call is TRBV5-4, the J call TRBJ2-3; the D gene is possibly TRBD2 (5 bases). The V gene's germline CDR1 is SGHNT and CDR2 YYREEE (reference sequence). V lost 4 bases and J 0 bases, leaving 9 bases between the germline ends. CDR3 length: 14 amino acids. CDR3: CASSRVASTDTQYF. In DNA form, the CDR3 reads TGTGCCAGCAGCCGGGTAGCGAGCACAGATACGCAGTATTTT.

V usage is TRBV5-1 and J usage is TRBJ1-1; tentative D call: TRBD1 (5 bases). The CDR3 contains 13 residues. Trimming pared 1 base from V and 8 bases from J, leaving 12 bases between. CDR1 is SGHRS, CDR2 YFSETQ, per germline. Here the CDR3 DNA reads TGCGCCAGCAGCTTGTGGCAGGGTCGAGAAGCTTTCTTT. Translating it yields CASSLWQGREAFF.